The 21 T cell receptor beta chains listed next were all sequenced from one sample in a study of blood T cell repertoires in COVID-19. The repertoire was sequenced with immunoSEQ multiplex PCR; TCRdb's copy has only in-frame clones and lacks some. The table includes about 380,000 clones, more than 70% detected once. Sequencing was carried out using PBMCs or T cells enriched from blood (not recorded which). Every receptor here comes from a woman younger than 30 who had recovered from COVID-19.

This clone was seen once. The CDR3 sequence: CASSAEGSSYNEQFF. In nucleotides, the CDR3 is TGTGCCAGCAGCGCAGAGGGTAGCTCCTACAATGAGCAGTTCTTC. This rearrangement joins TRBV7-2 to TRBJ2-1; D is perhaps TRBD2 (5 bases). Trimming pared 5 bases from V and 0 bases from J, leaving 11 bases between. Germline assignment: CDR1 SGHTA and CDR2 FQGNSA. The CDR3 is 15 residues long. Full variable domain (missing parts from reference TRBV7-2 and TRBJ2-1): GAGVSQSPSNKVTEKGKDVELRCDPISGHTALYWYRQSLGQGLEFLIYFQGNSAPDKSGLPSDRFSAERTGGSVSTLTIQRTQQEDSAVYLCASSAEGSSYNEQFFGPGTRLTVL.

The V and J genes are TRBV9 and TRBJ2-5, with 11 nucleotides matching TRBD1. This CDR3 is built from 15 residues. Germline CDR1 SGDLS, CDR2 YYNGEE. V lost 4 bases to trimming and J lost 1 base; unmatched junction nucleotides: 3. The CDR3 bases are TGTGCCAGCAGCACCGGGACAGGGGGCCAAGAGACCCAGTACTTC. Its translation: CASSTGTGGQETQYF.

Here the CDR3 DNA reads TGTGCCAGCAGCCTTGACAGGGTGAAGCAGTTCTTC. It specifies CASSLDRVKQFF. The J gene is TRBJ2-1, the V gene TRBV6-5; 7 positions match TRBD1. J was trimmed by 11 bases and V by 6 bases; bases with no gene match: 7. Germline CDR1 reads MNHEY; CDR2 reads SVGAGI. The CDR3 runs 12 residues.

This sequence joins TRBV9 and TRBJ2-1, with TRBD1 identical over 7 bases. Germline CDR1 and CDR2: SGDLS and YYNGEE. The V segment lost 0 bases and the J segment 7 bases; nucleotides outside the gene matches: 7. The CDR3 length is 15 residues. The CDR3 coding sequence is TGTGCCAGCAGCGTAGAGGGACAGCCGCCAAATGAGCAGTTCTTC. Amino acids: CASSVEGQPPNEQFF.

V gene TRBV9 combines with J gene TRBJ2-3; weak D call: TRBD1 (5 bases). V dropped 3 bases and J dropped 6 bases, with 8 bases sitting between them. This CDR3 region has 12 residues. Germline CDR1 is SGDLS and CDR2 is YYNGEE. The CDR3 here is CASSASGDTQYF. The CDR3 nucleotides read TGTGCCAGCAGCGCCTCAGGGGATACGCAGTATTTT.

The chain uses TRBV7-2 and TRBJ1-1, with no clear D. V was pared by 0 bases and J by 2 bases, with 10 bases between. The germline V gene encodes CDR1 SGHTA and CDR2 FQGNSA. The CDR3 consists of 15 residues. The CDR3 here is CASSLAQLVNTEAFF. The CDR3 DNA follows: TGTGCCAGCAGCTTAGCGCAACTGGTCAACACTGAAGCTTTCTTT.

The chain employs TRBV11-2 and TRBJ1-2; 8 nucleotides align to TRBD1. The V segment lost 5 bases and the J segment 6 bases; nucleotides outside the gene matches: 14. The germline CDR1 and CDR2 sequences are SGHAT and FQNNGV. The CDR3 spans 16 residues. The CDR3 reads CASSATGQGARNGYTF. CDR3 nucleotide sequence: TGTGCCAGCAGCGCAACAGGGCAGGGGGCGCGGAATGGCTACACCTTC.

To note about this clone: Within the sample, other DNA sequences also encode this same CDR3. The chain joins TRBV6-5 to TRBJ2-7; TRBD2 is a possible D gene (6 bases). The V gene lost 0 bases and the J gene lost 4 bases, with 7 bases spanning the gap. The CDR3 loop spans 13 amino acids. Germline CDR1 MNHEY, CDR2 SVGAGI. The CDR3 bases are TGTGCCAGCAGTTACTCTCGGGGGTACGAGCAGTACTTC. Amino acids: CASSYSRGYEQYF.

The chain employs TRBV5-1 and TRBJ2-2, with no clear D. The CDR3 runs to 15 residues. Trimming took off 0 bases at V and 3 bases at J, with 9 bases between the two ends. Germline-derived CDR1 and CDR2 are SGHRS and YFSETQ. This CDR3 is CASSLVRLHTGELFF. Here the CDR3 DNA reads TGCGCCAGCAGCTTGGTCCGACTGCACACCGGGGAGCTGTTTTTT.

CDR3 in amino acids: CASSHVGEIIYEQYF. DNA for the CDR3: TGCGCCAGCAGCCATGTAGGAGAAATAATATACGAGCAGTACTTC. V is TRBV4-1 and J is TRBJ2-7; D gene ambiguous. This CDR3 has 15 amino acids. Trimming stripped 3 bases from V and 4 bases from J, with 16 bases between. Per the germline V gene, CDR1 is MGHRA and CDR2 is YSYEKL.

The chain joins TRBV3-1 (or the pseudogene TRBV3-2) to TRBJ2-2, with 8 positions matching TRBD2. This CDR3 is 15 amino acids long. Germline V gives CDR1 LGHDT, CDR2 YNNKEL (reference sequence). V gave up 3 bases and J gave up 6 bases; unmatched junction bases: 6. The CDR3 reads CASSQPGGPPGELFF. CDR3 in DNA: TGTGCCAGCAGCCAGCCGGGGGGGCCCCCCGGGGAGCTGTTTTTT.

The rearrangement uses TRBV7-9 and TRBJ1-1; D is ambiguous. The germline gives CDR1 SEHNR, CDR2 FQNEAQ (reference sequence). V gave up 6 bases and J gave up 9 bases, with 14 bases separating them. CDR3 length: 12 residues. Written as DNA, the CDR3 is TGTGCCAGCAGTCCCCCGGGTCGGAAAGCTTTCTTT. Amino acids: CASSPPGRKAFF.

This clone showed up just a few times. The chain recombines TRBV11-2 with TRBJ1-4; maybe TRBD1 (5 bases). CDR3 size: 18 residues. Germline loops: CDR1 SGHAT, CDR2 FQNNGV. V gave up 4 bases and J gave up 7 bases, with 25 bases separating them. The CDR3 sequence: CASSSMGGEFVPGEKLFF. The CDR3 bases are TGTGCCAGCAGCTCTATGGGGGGGGAGTTCGTGCCCGGTGAAAAACTGTTTTTT.

This rearrangement joins TRBV30 to TRBJ1-3; no clear D. Trimming took off 3 bases at V and 0 bases at J, with 9 bases between the two ends. Germline V gene data show CDR1 as GTSNPN and CDR2 as SVGIG (reference sequence). CDR3 length: 14 residues. In DNA form, the CDR3 reads TGTGCCTGGAGCGAGGAGAGCTCTGGAAACACCATATATTTT. Protein: CAWSEESSGNTIYF.

The chain has TRBV28 and TRBJ1-2, with TRBD1 identical over 7 bases. Germline CDR1 is MDHEN and CDR2 is SYDVKM. The CDR3 contains 15 residues. J lost 4 bases, V lost 2 bases, and 7 bases had no gene match. The CDR3 sequence: CASSLPRQGGYGYTF. The DNA of the CDR3 is TGTGCCAGCAGTTTACCCCGACAGGGAGGCTATGGCTACACCTTC.

The gene calls are TRBV2 and TRBJ1-2; 8 nucleotides align to TRBD1. Germline V gene data show CDR1 as SNHLY and CDR2 as FYNNEI. The V gene end was trimmed by 5 bases and the J gene end by 0 bases; junction bases not matched to a gene: 5. CDR3 length: 15 residues. The DNA of the CDR3 is TGTGCCAGCAGTCATCCGGACAGGGCTAACTATGGCTACACCTTC. Protein: CASSHPDRANYGYTF.

V gene TRBV6-5 combines with J gene TRBJ1-2; TRBD1 might be the D (6 bases). This CDR3 has 15 amino acids. Germline V gene lookup returns CDR1 MNHEY and CDR2 SVGAGI. V was cut by 6 bases and J by 0 bases, with 14 bases left in between. The CDR3 nucleotides read TGTGCCAGCAGCCGGGGCGACAGGTCTAACTATGGCTACACCTTC. It yields the protein CASSRGDRSNYGYTF.

The chain joins TRBV4-2 to TRBJ1-2; 8 bases align to TRBD1. Trimming removed 5 bases from V and 6 bases from J; junction bases left unmatched: 11. This CDR3 is 15 amino acids long. Germline lookup yields CDR1 LGHNA and CDR2 YNFKEQ. Here the CDR3 DNA reads TGTGCCAGCAGCAACTTCCGGGACAGGCCGGATGGCTACACCTTC. Translation: CASSNFRDRPDGYTF.

This clone was seen only a few times. The V and J genes are TRBV10-3 and TRBJ2-3; 8 bases line up with TRBD2. V shed 9 bases and J 2 bases; nucleotides not matched to a gene: 10. CDR1 and CDR2 from the germline V gene are ENHRY and SYGVKD. The CDR3 totals 15 residues. CDR3 in amino acids: CAMANGGANTDTQYF. CDR3 in DNA: TGTGCCATGGCAAACGGGGGGGCCAACACAGATACGCAGTATTTT.

The CDR3 nucleotides are TGTGCCACCAGGGAGGTGACTGGACCCCTCCACTTT. Translation: CATREVTGPLHF. The chain combines TRBV28 with TRBJ1-6, with D perhaps TRBD1 (5 bases). From germline, CDR1 is MDHEN and CDR2 SYDVKM. This CDR3 comprises 12 residues. V lost 10 bases and J lost 12, with 16 bases in between.

This chain joins TRBV28 and TRBJ2-2; a possible D gene is TRBD1 (6 bases). V lost 1 base and J lost 2, with 11 bases in between. Germline CDR1 MDHEN, CDR2 SYDVKM. The CDR3 runs 16 residues. As DNA, the CDR3 is TGTGCCAGCAGTTTATCTGGGGGCGCAAACACCGGGGAGCTGTTTTTT. Amino acid sequence: CASSLSGGANTGELFF.